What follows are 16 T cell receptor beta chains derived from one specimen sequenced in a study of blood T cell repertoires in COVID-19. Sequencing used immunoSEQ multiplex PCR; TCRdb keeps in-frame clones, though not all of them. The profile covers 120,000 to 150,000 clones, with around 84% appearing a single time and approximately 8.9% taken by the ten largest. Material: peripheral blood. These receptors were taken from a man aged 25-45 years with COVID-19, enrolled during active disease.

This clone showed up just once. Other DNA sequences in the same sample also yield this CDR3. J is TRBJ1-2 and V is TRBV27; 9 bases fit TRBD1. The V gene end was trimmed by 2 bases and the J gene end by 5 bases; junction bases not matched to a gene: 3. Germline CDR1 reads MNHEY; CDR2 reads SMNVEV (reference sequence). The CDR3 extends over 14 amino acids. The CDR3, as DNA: TGTGCCAGCAGTTTAACAGGGGGCGCGTATGGCTACACCTTC. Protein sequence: CASSLTGGAYGYTF.

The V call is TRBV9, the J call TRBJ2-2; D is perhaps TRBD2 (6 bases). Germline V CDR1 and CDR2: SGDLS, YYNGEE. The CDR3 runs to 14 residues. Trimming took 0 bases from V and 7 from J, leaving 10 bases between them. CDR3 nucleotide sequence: TGTGCCAGCAGCGTAGACGTCGGGGGCGGGGAGCTGTTTTTT. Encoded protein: CASSVDVGGGELFF.

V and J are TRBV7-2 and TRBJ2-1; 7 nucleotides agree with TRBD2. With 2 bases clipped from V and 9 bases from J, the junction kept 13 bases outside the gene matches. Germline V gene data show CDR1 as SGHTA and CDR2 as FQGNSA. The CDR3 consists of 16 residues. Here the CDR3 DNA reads TGTGCCAGCAGCTTAATACGGACTAGGGGTTGGGGTGAGCAGTTCTTC. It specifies CASSLIRTRGWGEQFF.

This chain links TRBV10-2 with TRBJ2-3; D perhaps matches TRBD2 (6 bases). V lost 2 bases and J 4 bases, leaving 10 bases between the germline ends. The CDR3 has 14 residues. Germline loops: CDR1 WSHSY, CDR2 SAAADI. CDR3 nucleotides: TGCGCCAGCAGTGAGGGACTACCATCAGATACGCAGTATTTT. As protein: CASSEGLPSDTQYF.

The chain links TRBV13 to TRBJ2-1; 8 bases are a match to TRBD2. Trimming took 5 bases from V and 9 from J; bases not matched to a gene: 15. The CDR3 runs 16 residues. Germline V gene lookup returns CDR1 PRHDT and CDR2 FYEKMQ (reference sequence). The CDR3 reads CASSEGLVSPQGEQFF. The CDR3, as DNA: TGTGCCAGCAGCGAGGGACTAGTCTCTCCTCAGGGTGAGCAGTTCTTC. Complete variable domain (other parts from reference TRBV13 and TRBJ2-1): AAGVIQSPRHLIKEKRETATLKCYPIPRHDTVYWYQQGPGQDPQFLISFYEKMQSDKGSIPDRFSAQQFSDYHSELNMSSLELGDSALYFCASSEGLVSPQGEQFFGPGTRLTVL.

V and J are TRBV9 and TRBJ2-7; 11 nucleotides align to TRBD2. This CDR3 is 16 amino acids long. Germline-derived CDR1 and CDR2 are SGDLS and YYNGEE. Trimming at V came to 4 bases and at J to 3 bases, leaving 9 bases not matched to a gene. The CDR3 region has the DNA TGTGCCAGCAGCCCTACTAGCGGGAGTACCCTCTACGAGCAGTACTTC. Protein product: CASSPTSGSTLYEQYF.

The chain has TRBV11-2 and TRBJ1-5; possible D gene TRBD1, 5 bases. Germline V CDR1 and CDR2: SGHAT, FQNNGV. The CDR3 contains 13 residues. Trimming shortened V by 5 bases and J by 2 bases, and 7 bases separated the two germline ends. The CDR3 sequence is CASSQTGNQPQHF. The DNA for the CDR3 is TGTGCCAGCAGCCAGACAGGCAATCAGCCCCAGCATTTT.

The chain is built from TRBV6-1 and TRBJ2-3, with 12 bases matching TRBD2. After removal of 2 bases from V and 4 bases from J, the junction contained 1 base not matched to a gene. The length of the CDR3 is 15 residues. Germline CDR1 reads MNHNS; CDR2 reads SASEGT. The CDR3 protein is CASSELAGGPDTQYF. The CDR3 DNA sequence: TGTGCCAGCAGTGAACTAGCGGGAGGGCCAGATACGCAGTATTTT.

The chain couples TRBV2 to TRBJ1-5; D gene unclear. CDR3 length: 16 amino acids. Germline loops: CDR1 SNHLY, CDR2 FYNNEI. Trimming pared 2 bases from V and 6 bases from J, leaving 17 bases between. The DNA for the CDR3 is TGTGCCAGCAGTGAACGGGGAGATCGCAATGGTCAGCCCCAGCATTTT. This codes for CASSERGDRNGQPQHF.

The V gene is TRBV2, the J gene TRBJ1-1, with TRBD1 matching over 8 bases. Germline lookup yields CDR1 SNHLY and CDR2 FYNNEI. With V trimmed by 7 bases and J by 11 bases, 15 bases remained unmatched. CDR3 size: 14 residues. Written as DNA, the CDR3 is TGTGCCAGCAATGATATCGGGACAGGACAGGAGGCTTTCTTT. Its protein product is CASNDIGTGQEAFF.

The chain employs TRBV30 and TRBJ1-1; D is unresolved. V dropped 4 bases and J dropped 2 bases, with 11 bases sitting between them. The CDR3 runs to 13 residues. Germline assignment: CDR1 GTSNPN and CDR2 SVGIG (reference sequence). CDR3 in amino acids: CAWNMWPNTEAFF. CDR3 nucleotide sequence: TGTGCCTGGAATATGTGGCCTAACACTGAAGCTTTCTTT.

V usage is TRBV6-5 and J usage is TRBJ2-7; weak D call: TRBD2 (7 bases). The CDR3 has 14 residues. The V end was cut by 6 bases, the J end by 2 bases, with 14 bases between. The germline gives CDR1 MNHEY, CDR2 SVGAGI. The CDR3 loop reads CASSTRGGAYEQYF. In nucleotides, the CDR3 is TGTGCCAGCAGCACGAGGGGGGGGGCCTACGAGCAGTACTTC.

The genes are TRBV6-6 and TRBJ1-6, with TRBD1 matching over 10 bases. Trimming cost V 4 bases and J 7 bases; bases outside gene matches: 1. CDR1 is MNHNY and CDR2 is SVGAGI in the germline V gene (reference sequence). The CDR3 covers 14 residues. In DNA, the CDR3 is TGTGCCAGCAGTTTGACAGGGGGCAATTCACCCCTCCACTTT. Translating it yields CASSLTGGNSPLHF.

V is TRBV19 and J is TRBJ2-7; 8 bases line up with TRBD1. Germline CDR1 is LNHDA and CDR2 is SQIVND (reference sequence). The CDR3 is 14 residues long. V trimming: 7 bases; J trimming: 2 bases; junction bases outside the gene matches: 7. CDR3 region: CASKTQGAAYEQYF. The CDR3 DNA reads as TGTGCCAGTAAGACTCAGGGGGCGGCCTACGAGCAGTACTTC. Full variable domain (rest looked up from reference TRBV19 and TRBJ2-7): DGGITQSPKYLFRKEGQNVTLSCEQNLNHDAMYWYRQDPGQGLRLIYYSQIVNDFQKGDIAEGYSVSREKKESFPLTVTSAQKNPTAFYLCASKTQGAAYEQYFGPGTRLTVT.

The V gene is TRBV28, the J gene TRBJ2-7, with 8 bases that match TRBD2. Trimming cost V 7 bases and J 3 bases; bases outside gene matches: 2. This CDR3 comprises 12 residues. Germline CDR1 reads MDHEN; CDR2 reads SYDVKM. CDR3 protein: CASTGTSYEQYF. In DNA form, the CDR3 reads TGTGCCAGCACCGGGACTAGCTACGAGCAGTACTTC.

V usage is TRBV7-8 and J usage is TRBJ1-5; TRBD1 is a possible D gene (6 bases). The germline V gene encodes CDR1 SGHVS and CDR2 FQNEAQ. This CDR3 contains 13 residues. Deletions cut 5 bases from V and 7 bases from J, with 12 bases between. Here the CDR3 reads CASSNRVNQPQHF. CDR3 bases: TGTGCCAGCAGCAACAGGGTGAACCAGCCCCAGCATTTT. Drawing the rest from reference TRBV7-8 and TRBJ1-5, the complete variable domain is GAGVSQSPRYKVAKRGQDVALRCDPISGHVSLFWYQQALGQGPEFLTYFQNEAQLDKSGLPSDRFFAERPEGSVSTLKIQRTQQEDSAVYLCASSNRVNQPQHFGDGTRLSIL.